These 20 T cell receptor beta chains came from one sample sequenced in a study of blood T cell repertoires in COVID-19. Clones were read by immunoSEQ multiplex PCR, and TCRdb kept only the in-frame ones, dropping some. Of about 290,000 clones in the sample, around 85% were seen once. The source material was peripheral blood. The source of these receptors is a woman aged 50 to 60 with active or convalescent COVID-19.

CDR3 nucleotide sequence: TGTGCCTGGAGTTTCGACACCTATGGCTACACCTTC. This codes for CAWSFDTYGYTF. The chain employs TRBV30 and TRBJ1-2, with unresolved D. The length of the CDR3 is 12 residues. Germline CDR1 is GTSNPN and CDR2 is SVGIG (reference sequence). The V end lost 2 bases, the J end lost 4 bases, and 8 bases lay between the germline ends.

The rearrangement links TRBV18 to TRBJ1-1; 8 nucleotides agree with TRBD1. V shed 5 bases, J shed 11 bases, and the junction held 4 bases outside the gene matches. Germline CDR1 is KGHSH and CDR2 is LQKENI. CDR3 length equals 11 residues. The CDR3 bases are TGTGCCAGCTCATTGGACAGGGATGCTTTCTTT. As protein: CASSLDRDAFF.

The chain employs TRBV28 and TRBJ1-5; no clear D gene. The germline CDR1 and CDR2 sequences are MDHEN and SYDVKM. Between the trimmed V and J ends, which lost 3 bases and 2 bases, there was a span of 11 bases. The CDR3 covers 15 residues. The CDR3 is CASSFASGGNQPQHF. CDR3 in DNA: TGTGCCAGCAGTTTCGCGTCGGGAGGCAATCAGCCCCAGCATTTT.

This clone has a handful of counts. The chain is built from TRBV7-8 and TRBJ2-4; 8 nucleotides match TRBD1. This CDR3 is 14 amino acids long. Trimming took 0 bases from V and 6 from J; bases not matched to a gene: 1. Germline CDR1 SGHVS, CDR2 FQNEAQ. DNA of the CDR3: TGTGCCAGCAGCTTAGCAGGACAGGGAAACATTCAGTACTTC. Its protein is CASSLAGQGNIQYF.

The V gene is TRBV2, the J gene TRBJ1-1; D perhaps matches TRBD1 (6 bases). CDR3 length: 16 amino acids. V was pared by 8 bases and J by 4 bases, with 23 bases between. The germline gives CDR1 SNHLY, CDR2 FYNNEI. The CDR3 spells CASCYREGVVGTEAFF. DNA of the CDR3: TGTGCCAGCTGCTACAGGGAAGGGGTGGTTGGCACTGAAGCTTTCTTT.

J is TRBJ2-2 and V is TRBV20-1; no definite D call. CDR1 is DFQATT, CDR2 SNEGSKA, per germline (reference sequence). V was trimmed by 3 bases and J by 2 bases, leaving 7 bases between them. The CDR3 has 13 residues. DNA of the CDR3: TGCAGTGCTAGTCGTTCCAACACCGGGGAGCTGTTTTTT. Translated, it gives CSASRSNTGELFF.

The chain carries TRBV25-1 and TRBJ2-3, with D possibly TRBD2 on 5 matching bases. V lost 0 bases, J lost 6 bases, and 16 bases lay in between. The CDR3 covers 16 residues. Germline-derived CDR1 and CDR2 are MGHDK and SYGVNS. The CDR3 reads CASSEYRGLDGDTQYF. The CDR3 DNA follows: TGTGCCAGCAGTGAATATCGGGGTTTAGACGGGGATACGCAGTATTTT.

The chain carries TRBV2 and TRBJ2-2; no firm D call. V lost 2 bases, J lost 0 bases, and 7 bases lay in between. There are 15 residues in the CDR3. Germline CDR1 is SNHLY and CDR2 is FYNNEI. CDR3 nucleotide sequence: TGTGCCAGCAGTGAAAACCGAGCGAACACCGGGGAGCTGTTTTTT. It yields the protein CASSENRANTGELFF.

This clone was seen many times. In DNA form, the CDR3 reads TGTGCCACCAGCCCCCCCGCGGGAGAACGGAACACCGGGGAGCTGTTTTTT. Its translation: CATSPPAGERNTGELFF. J is TRBJ2-2 and V is TRBV15; 7 positions agree with TRBD2. The J segment lost 1 base and the V segment lost 5 bases, leaving 10 bases of the junction unmatched. CDR1 is LNHNV, CDR2 YYDKDF, per germline (reference sequence). This CDR3 has 17 residues.

The chain uses TRBV20-1 and TRBJ2-1; TRBD2 aligns across 11 bases. Germline loops: CDR1 DFQATT, CDR2 SNEGSKA (reference sequence). V was pared by 3 bases and J by 13 bases, with 11 bases of the junction left unmatched. This CDR3 region has 14 residues. CDR3 coding DNA: TGCAGTGCTAGTTTCTCTGGTAGCGGGAGGGCCCAGTTCTTC. It codes for CSASFSGSGRAQFF.

V usage is TRBV28 and J usage is TRBJ1-5; 7 bases align to TRBD1. The CDR3 consists of 17 residues. The junction had 11 bases not matched to a gene; V was cut back by 6 bases and J by 0 bases. The germline V gene encodes CDR1 MDHEN and CDR2 SYDVKM. DNA for the CDR3: TGTGCCAGCAGCCTTAGGGGGCGACGATATAGCAATCAGCCCCAGCATTTT. Protein product: CASSLRGRRYSNQPQHF.

The J gene is TRBJ1-4, the V gene TRBV6-5; no firm D call. The CDR3 runs to 16 residues. Germline-derived CDR1 and CDR2 are MNHEY and SVGAGI. Trimming stripped 2 bases from V and 3 bases from J, with 13 bases between. The CDR3 region is CASSYMAGLANEKLFF. The CDR3 nucleotides are TGTGCCAGCAGTTACATGGCGGGGTTAGCTAATGAAAAACTGTTTTTT.

The chain recombines TRBV5-8 with TRBJ1-2; maybe TRBD1 (5 bases). V lost 1 base and J lost 2, with 12 bases in between. Germline assignment: CDR1 SGHTS and CDR2 YDEGEE. This CDR3 is 15 amino acids long. The chain's CDR3 is CASSLPGRENYGYTF. CDR3 bases: TGTGCCAGCAGCTTGCCGGGACGGGAGAACTATGGCTACACCTTC.

The sample holds one count of this clone. The genes are TRBV9 and TRBJ2-2; no reliable D call. Germline CDR1 is SGDLS and CDR2 is YYNGEE. V was pared by 0 bases and J by 5 bases, with 5 bases between. The CDR3 extends over 13 amino acids. In DNA form, the CDR3 reads TGTGCCAGCAGCGTAGGTCAAACCGGGGAGCTGTTTTTT. This gives the protein CASSVGQTGELFF. Drawing the rest from reference TRBV9 and TRBJ2-2, the complete variable domain is DSGVTQTPKHLITATGQRVTLRCSPRSGDLSVYWYQQSLDQGLQFLIQYYNGEERAKGNILERFSAQQFPDLHSELNLSSLELGDSALYFCASSVGQTGELFFGEGSRLTVL.

The J gene is TRBJ1-2, the V gene TRBV12-3 or TRBV12-4, with D perhaps matching TRBD1 (6 bases). Trimming left V 6 bases short and J 4 bases short, with 9 bases between. The CDR3 sequence is 12 residues long. The CDR3 reads CASRRGSYGYTF. CDR3 nucleotide sequence: TGTGCCAGCAGGAGGGGGTCCTATGGCTACACCTTC.

This clone was seen just once. The rearrangement uses TRBV25-1 and TRBJ1-3, with 9 bases identical to TRBD1. This CDR3 comprises 16 residues. The V and J ends lost 4 bases and 6 bases, in that order; junction bases with no gene match: 10. Germline loops: CDR1 MGHDK, CDR2 SYGVNS. DNA for the CDR3: TGTGCCAGCAGTGGGATCGACAGGGGGGCTGAAAACACCATATATTTT. Translation gives CASSGIDRGAENTIYF.

This clone came up a few times. The CDR3: CASRIWDRAKDEQYF. Here the CDR3 DNA reads TGTGCCAGCAGGATTTGGGACAGGGCCAAGGACGAGCAGTACTTC. The chain employs TRBV28 and TRBJ2-7; 9 positions agree with TRBD1. The CDR3 covers 15 residues. Germline CDR1 reads MDHEN; CDR2 reads SYDVKM. Germline trimming cut 6 bases from V and 5 bases from J; bases unmatched to any gene: 11.

The chain is built from TRBV7-9 and TRBJ2-7; 9 bases agree with TRBD2. This CDR3 is built from 15 residues. After removal of 5 bases from V and 6 bases from J, the junction contained 11 bases not matched to a gene. Germline loops: CDR1 SEHNR, CDR2 FQNEAQ (reference sequence). The CDR3 nucleotides read TGTGCCAGCAGCGTGACCGGGACTAGCTTTAGCGAGCAGTACTTC. Translated, it gives CASSVTGTSFSEQYF.

This clone was detected only once. V usage is TRBV7-2 and J usage is TRBJ1-2; D is possibly TRBD1 (5 bases). Per the germline V gene, CDR1 is SGHTA and CDR2 is FQGNSA. V lost 2 bases and J lost 3, with 13 bases in between. The CDR3 has 15 residues. The CDR3 sequence: CASSLNQGFDYGYTF. DNA of the CDR3: TGTGCCAGCAGCTTAAATCAGGGTTTTGACTATGGCTACACCTTC.

The V call is TRBV15, the J call TRBJ1-2, with D possibly matching TRBD1 (5 bases). Trimming stripped 5 bases from V and 4 bases from J, with 14 bases between. Germline lookup yields CDR1 LNHNV and CDR2 YYDKDF (reference sequence). This CDR3 contains 14 residues. The DNA for the CDR3 is TGTGCCACCAGCCGCGGTCAGCAGGGCTATGGCTACACCTTC. Translated, it gives CATSRGQQGYGYTF.